Shown below are 28 T cell receptor beta chains from a single sample sequenced in a study of cytomegalovirus exposure and HLA in healthy donors. A multiplex PCR was run with 60 Vbeta primers and 13 Jbeta primers. Sequenced by immunoSEQ multiplex PCR; TCRdb stores in-frame clones only, minus some. This sample contains 45,000 or so clones. The sample consisted of PBMCs. The receptors were gathered from a male donor in good health and CMV-seronegative.

The chain carries TRBV29-1 and TRBJ2-1; D possibly corresponds to TRBD2 (7 bases). Per the germline V gene, CDR1 is SQVTM and CDR2 is ANQGSEA. CDR3 length equals 14 residues. V gave up 4 bases and J gave up 7 bases, with 17 bases separating them. CDR3 sequence: CSVGPGGSLNEQFF. The DNA for the CDR3 is TGCAGCGTTGGTCCGGGGGGCAGTTTGAATGAGCAGTTCTTC.

This chain links TRBV7-9 with TRBJ2-1, with 9 bases fitting TRBD2. The CDR3 is 15 amino acids. J was trimmed by 5 bases and V by 1 base; bases with no gene match: 3. Germline-derived CDR1 and CDR2 are SEHNR and FQNEAQ (reference sequence). The CDR3 region is CASSLGGRADNEQFF. As DNA, the CDR3 is TGTGCCAGCAGCTTAGGCGGGAGGGCAGACAATGAGCAGTTCTTC.

V and J are TRBV30 and TRBJ1-2; D might be TRBD1 (6 bases). With 1 base removed from V and 4 bases from J, the gap between germline ends came to 10 bases. This CDR3 contains 13 residues. Germline CDR1 is GTSNPN and CDR2 is SVGIG (reference sequence). The CDR3: CAWSGGLLYGYTF. The DNA of the CDR3 is TGTGCCTGGAGTGGGGGGCTTCTCTATGGCTACACCTTC.

The V gene is TRBV28, the J gene TRBJ2-3; TRBD2 aligns across 11 bases. The germline CDR1 and CDR2 sequences are MDHEN and SYDVKM. J was trimmed by 5 bases and V by 6 bases; bases with no gene match: 7. The CDR3 extends over 15 amino acids. CDR3 nucleotide sequence: TGTGCCAGCAGCGACCTAGCGGGAGGAATAGATACGCAGTATTTT. This sequence encodes CASSDLAGGIDTQYF.

This chain links TRBV27 with TRBJ2-7; D possibly corresponds to TRBD2 (5 bases). V was cut by 6 bases and J by 0 bases, with 12 bases left in between. This CDR3 has 14 residues. Per germline, CDR1 MNHEY and CDR2 SMNVEV (reference sequence). The CDR3, as DNA: TGTGCCAGCAGGTTAACTAGAAGCTCCTACGAGCAGTACTTC. Protein: CASRLTRSSYEQYF.

DNA for the CDR3: TGCGCCAGCAGCCAAGATTCGGGGAGCGGGAGCTTCCTACAGAATGAGCAGTTCTTC. Translated: CASSQDSGSGSFLQNEQFF. The chain employs TRBV4-1 and TRBJ2-1; TRBD2 agrees at 8 bases. V trimming: 0 bases; J trimming: 7 bases; junction bases outside the gene matches: 17. Looked up from germline, CDR1 is MGHRA and CDR2 is YSYEKL. The length of the CDR3 is 19 residues.

The chain links TRBV30 to TRBJ1-2, with TRBD1 matching over 7 bases. Looked up from germline, CDR1 is GTSNPN and CDR2 is SVGIG (reference sequence). The CDR3 totals 14 residues. The trim removed 2 bases at V and 5 bases at J, leaving 8 bases unmatched. CDR3 in amino acids: CAWSKGGTVYGYTF. CDR3 sequence (DNA): TGTGCCTGGAGTAAAGGGGGGACAGTTTATGGCTACACCTTC.

The chain links TRBV14 to TRBJ1-2; TRBD1 aligns across 7 bases. V lost 1 base to trimming and J lost 4 bases; unmatched junction nucleotides: 3. The germline gives CDR1 SGHDN, CDR2 FVKESK. The CDR3 sequence is 14 residues long. Here the CDR3 DNA reads TGTGCCAGCAGCCAAGCCACAGGGGTCTATGGCTACACCTTC. Translating gives CASSQATGVYGYTF.

CDR3 protein: CASSGAGESTQYF. For the CDR3, the DNA is TGTGCCAGCAGCGGAGCGGGAGAAAGTACGCAGTATTTT. The chain has TRBV7-2 and TRBJ2-3; TRBD2 matches at 8 bases. The junction had 6 bases not matched to a gene; V was cut back by 5 bases and J by 8 bases. The CDR3 sequence is 13 residues long. The germline gives CDR1 SGHTA, CDR2 FQGNSA.

The gene calls are TRBV6-1 and TRBJ2-5; TRBD1 agrees at 7 bases. TRBJ2-7 matches the DNA end more closely, so the J call is doubtful. CDR1 is MNHNS, CDR2 SASEGT, per germline. This CDR3 has 14 residues. The DNA of the CDR3 is TGTGCCAGTTTCGGGGCGACAGGGTCCTACGAGCAGTACTTC. It yields the protein CASFGATGSYEQYF.

The CDR3 coding sequence is TGTGCCAGCAGCTCCTTCAGGGTGACGAACACCGGGGAGCTGTTTTTT. Its translation is CASSSFRVTNTGELFF. This chain joins TRBV7-2 and TRBJ2-2; D perhaps matches TRBD1 (5 bases). V dropped 4 bases and J dropped 0 bases, with 12 bases sitting between them. The CDR3 sequence is 16 residues long. From germline, CDR1 is SGHTA and CDR2 FQGNSA.

This chain joins TRBV13 and TRBJ1-6; no reliable D call. This CDR3 comprises 12 residues. The germline V gene encodes CDR1 PRHDT and CDR2 FYEKMQ (reference sequence). V was pared by 3 bases and J by 7 bases, with 4 bases between. CDR3 amino acids: CASSFSNSPLHF. The CDR3 DNA is TGTGCCAGCAGCTTTTCAAATTCACCCCTCCACTTT.

The chain recombines TRBV7-9 with TRBJ2-7; D is perhaps TRBD1 (6 bases). Germline CDR1 and CDR2: SEHNR and FQNEAQ (reference sequence). Trimming removed 5 bases from V and 7 bases from J, with 15 bases in between. The CDR3 runs 13 residues. The CDR3 protein is CASSGPQGWEQYF. As DNA, the CDR3 is TGTGCCAGCAGCGGGCCCCAGGGGTGGGAGCAGTACTTC.

The chain employs TRBV6-4 and TRBJ2-1, with 9 nucleotides matching TRBD1. Germline V gene lookup returns CDR1 MRHNA and CDR2 SNTAGT. This CDR3 is built from 15 residues. With 7 bases clipped from V and 2 bases from J, the junction kept 6 bases outside the gene matches. In DNA, the CDR3 is TGTGCCAGCACCCCGGGACAGGGACCCTACAATGAGCAGTTCTTC. Its protein product is CASTPGQGPYNEQFF.

This chain connects TRBV19 to TRBJ2-2; 7 bases match TRBD1. V dropped 6 bases and J dropped 2; count of bases not matched to a gene: 6. The CDR3 sequence is 15 residues long. Per the germline V gene, CDR1 is LNHDA and CDR2 is SQIVND (reference sequence). CDR3 in DNA: TGTGCCAGTAGCAGACAGGGCACTAACACCGGGGAGCTGTTTTTT. Translating gives CASSRQGTNTGELFF.

V gene TRBV5-1 combines with J gene TRBJ2-7, with 9 positions matching TRBD1. V shed 0 bases, J shed 4 bases, and the junction held 5 bases outside the gene matches. Looked up from germline, CDR1 is SGHRS and CDR2 is YFSETQ. The CDR3 consists of 15 residues. The CDR3 here is CASSLATGGLYEQYF. The CDR3 region has the DNA TGCGCCAGCAGCTTGGCGACAGGGGGATTATACGAGCAGTACTTC.

The J gene is TRBJ2-7, the V gene TRBV6-5, with 11 positions matching TRBD2. Per the germline V gene, CDR1 is MNHEY and CDR2 is SVGAGI. Losses at the gene ends were 6 bases for V and 2 bases for J; bases not matched to a gene: 6. The CDR3 has 15 amino acids. CDR3 bases: TGTGCCAGCAGAGAAACTAGCGGGAGTGCCTACGAGCAGTACTTC. This translates into CASRETSGSAYEQYF.

The chain has TRBV28 and TRBJ2-3, with 7 bases lining up with TRBD2. The V gene's germline CDR1 is MDHEN and CDR2 SYDVKM. V shed 5 bases, J shed 5 bases, and the junction held 7 bases outside the gene matches. The CDR3 extends over 14 amino acids. The CDR3 loop is CASSTRLAQDTQYF. The CDR3 coding sequence is TGTGCCAGCAGTACGCGACTAGCCCAAGATACGCAGTATTTT. Combining the CDR3 with reference TRBV28 and TRBJ2-3 gives the whole variable domain DVKVTQSSRYLVKRTGEKVFLECVQDMDHENMFWYRQDPGLGLRLIYFSYDVKMKEKGDIPEGYSVSREKKERFSLILESASTNQTSMYLCASSTRLAQDTQYFGPGTRLTVL.

The chain has TRBV6-4 and TRBJ2-1; 9 bases line up with TRBD2. The J segment lost 3 bases and the V segment lost 6 bases, leaving 3 bases of the junction unmatched. Per the germline V gene, CDR1 is MRHNA and CDR2 is SNTAGT. The CDR3 has 14 residues. CDR3 in DNA: TGTGCCAGCAGCTTAGCGGGAGACTACAATGAGCAGTTCTTC. Translating gives CASSLAGDYNEQFF.

The chain links TRBV6-6 to TRBJ2-3, with TRBD1 matching over 8 bases. Germline V gene lookup returns CDR1 MNHNY and CDR2 SVGAGI (reference sequence). V dropped 2 bases and J dropped 2; count of bases not matched to a gene: 3. The CDR3 runs 15 residues. The CDR3 loop reads CASSYRQGPTDTQYF. The CDR3 DNA follows: TGTGCCAGCAGTTACCGACAGGGGCCCACAGATACGCAGTATTTT.

The chain is built from TRBV28 and TRBJ2-7; D is possibly TRBD2 (7 bases). V was pared by 11 bases and J by 7 bases, with 21 bases between. There are 13 residues in the CDR3. The V gene's germline CDR1 is MDHEN and CDR2 SYDVKM. In DNA form, the CDR3 reads TGTGCCGCCCGGAGGGGGGGGTCGGGGGAGCAGTACTTC. Residues: CAARRGGSGEQYF.

The V call is TRBV4-2, the J call TRBJ2-7; 8 positions match TRBD2. The CDR3 loop spans 17 amino acids. The ends lost 1 base at V and 2 bases at J; junction bases unmatched: 10. In germline, CDR1 is LGHNA, CDR2 YNFKEQ. The CDR3 sequence: CASSQATAGGRAYEQYF. CDR3 DNA sequence: TGTGCCAGCAGCCAAGCGACCGCGGGAGGTCGGGCCTACGAGCAGTACTTC.

For the CDR3, the DNA is TGTGCCAGCAGCCTCATGACTAGTACAATGAGTCCGTTCTTC. It yields the protein CASSLMTSTMSPFF. The chain recombines TRBV7-2 with TRBJ2-1; tentative D call: TRBD2 (6 bases). The V gene lost 5 bases and the J gene lost 15 bases, with 23 bases spanning the gap. This CDR3 is built from 14 residues. Germline CDR1 reads SGHTA; CDR2 reads FQGNSA.

The J gene is TRBJ2-2, the V gene TRBV7-9; tentative D call: TRBD1 (6 bases). V shed 5 bases and J shed 10 bases, with 14 bases lying between them. The CDR3 spans 13 residues. The germline V gene has CDR1 SEHNR and CDR2 FQNEAQ (reference sequence). For the CDR3, the DNA is TGTGCCAGCAGCCGGGACATCTCTGAGGAGCTGTTTTTT. As protein: CASSRDISEELFF. Looking up the rest from reference TRBV7-9 and TRBJ2-2 gives the full variable domain: DTGVSQNPRHKITKRGQNVTFRCDPISEHNRLYWYRQTLGQGPEFLTYFQNEAQLEKSRLLSDRFSAERPKGSFSTLEIQRTEQGDSAMYLCASSRDISEELFFGEGSRLTVL.

The chain joins TRBV2 to TRBJ1-4; the D is unclear. CDR1 and CDR2 (germline): SNHLY, FYNNEI. The CDR3 is 14 residues long. V was cut by 4 bases and J by 5 bases, with 11 bases left in between. The CDR3 reads CASSVERRNEKLFF. CDR3 DNA: TGTGCCAGCAGTGTGGAGCGGCGAAATGAAAAACTGTTTTTT. The whole variable domain, filled in from reference TRBV2 and TRBJ1-4, reads EPEVTQTPSHQVTQMGQEVILRCVPISNHLYFYWYRQILGQKVEFLVSFYNNEISEKSEIFDDQFSVERPDGSNFTLKIRSTKLEDSAMYFCASSVERRNEKLFFGSGTQLSVL.

The chain employs TRBV7-9 and TRBJ2-1, with 7 bases that match TRBD2. Unmatched junction bases numbered 9, after V lost 1 base and J lost 0 bases. The CDR3 loop spans 18 amino acids. Germline V gene lookup returns CDR1 SEHNR and CDR2 FQNEAQ (reference sequence). DNA for the CDR3: TGTGCCAGCAGCTTAGGTGCTAGCGGAGGGAGCTCCTACAATGAGCAGTTCTTC. This encodes CASSLGASGGSSYNEQFF.

Turning to this clone: This sample includes further DNA sequences coding for the same CDR3. The DNA of the CDR3 is TGTGCCAGCAGCTTAGTCTCCACGGGACTAGCGGGCCACGGGGATACGCAGTATTTT. This translates into CASSLVSTGLAGHGDTQYF. The V call is TRBV7-9, the J call TRBJ2-3; TRBD2 aligns across 12 bases. V shed 1 base, J shed 6 bases, and the junction held 14 bases outside the gene matches. This CDR3 region has 19 residues. Looked up from germline, CDR1 is SEHNR and CDR2 is FQNEAQ (reference sequence).

Notes on this clone: One junction end disagrees with the germline gene, perhaps due to a read error. The genes are TRBV4-3 and TRBJ2-4; 7 bases are shared with TRBD2. This CDR3 region has 13 residues. Germline CDR1 reads LGHNA; CDR2 reads YSLEER. The CDR3 DNA reads as TGCGCCAGCAGCCAAGTATCCAGCGGGATGTTGCACTTC. Translated, it gives CASSQVSSGMLHF.